These T cell receptor beta chains were read from a single sample in a study of shared clonotypes between healthy human individuals. Method: immunoSEQ multiplex PCR; TCRdb's copy keeps in-frame clones and lacks some. The sample yields about 2 million clones, 85% to 95% seen once. The material sequenced was naive CD8+ T cells sorted from blood. The receptor set was obtained from a man between 18 and 35 years old in good health. The CDR3 runs from the conserved cysteine through the conserved F or W. Fields, in order: D gene, V gene, J gene, clone size, CDR3 DNA, CDR3 protein. D genes are given only for firm matches. Clone size is shown for a subset of rows, as once, few, many or a class of expanded clone.

d_call: .
v_call: TRBV5-4
j_call: TRBJ1-6
clone_size: .
cdr3_nt: TGTGCCAGCAGCACGACAGGAGAGCCCCTCCACTTT
cdr3_aa: CASSTTGEPLHF

d_call: .
v_call: TRBV7-3
j_call: TRBJ2-3
clone_size: .
cdr3_nt: TGTGCCAGCAGCACCGCCCAGGGGAACACAGATACGCAGTATTTT
cdr3_aa: CASSTAQGNTDTQYF

d_call: .
v_call: TRBV5-4
j_call: TRBJ1-4
clone_size: once
cdr3_nt: TGTGCCAGCAGCTCCCGATTAACGGGTAATGAAAAACTGTTTTTT
cdr3_aa: CASSSRLTGNEKLFF

d_call: .
v_call: TRBV23-1
j_call: TRBJ1-6
clone_size: .
cdr3_nt: TGCGCCAGCAGTCAATCGAGGCAGTTCTATAATTCACCCCTCCACTTT
cdr3_aa: CASSQSRQFYNSPLHF

d_call: TRBD1
v_call: TRBV10-2
j_call: TRBJ2-7
clone_size: few
cdr3_nt: TGCGCCAGCAGTGGGACAGGCAACTCCTACGAGCAGTACTTC
cdr3_aa: CASSGTGNSYEQYF

d_call: TRBD1
v_call: TRBV27
j_call: TRBJ1-5
clone_size: .
cdr3_nt: TGTGCCAGCAGCAGCCAGGGGGCAGATTTAGGGAGCAATCAGCCCCAGCATTTT
cdr3_aa: CASSSQGADLGSNQPQHF

d_call: TRBD2
v_call: TRBV2
j_call: TRBJ2-7
clone_size: .
cdr3_nt: TGTGCCAGCAGTGAACCCCTAGCGGGCCTTCACTACGAGCAGTACTTC
cdr3_aa: CASSEPLAGLHYEQYF

d_call: .
v_call: TRBV4-3
j_call: TRBJ2-2
clone_size: .
cdr3_nt: TGCGCCAGCAGCCAAGACGTGGCGGGTCCTTGGCCCGGGGAGCTGTTTTTT
cdr3_aa: CASSQDVAGPWPGELFF

d_call: TRBD1
v_call: TRBV29-1
j_call: TRBJ1-2
clone_size: .
cdr3_nt: TGCAGCGACAGGGACAGGTCCTATGGCTACACCTTC
cdr3_aa: CSDRDRSYGYTF

d_call: .
v_call: TRBV5-1
j_call: TRBJ2-7
clone_size: once
cdr3_nt: TGCGCCAGCAGCTTTGGGGTCGCCTACGAGCAGTACTTC
cdr3_aa: CASSFGVAYEQYF

d_call: .
v_call: TRBV10-3
j_call: TRBJ1-1
clone_size: .
cdr3_nt: TGTGCCACACTCGGACGGAACACTGAAGCTTTCTTT
cdr3_aa: CATLGRNTEAFF

d_call: .
v_call: TRBV12-5
j_call: TRBJ2-7
clone_size: once
cdr3_nt: TGTGCTAGTGGTTTGGGGCTCCCAGAGCCCTACGAGCAGTACTTC
cdr3_aa: CASGLGLPEPYEQYF

d_call: .
v_call: TRBV10-2
j_call: TRBJ1-2
clone_size: .
cdr3_nt: TGCGCCAGCAGTGAACAGTCGCCAATGGTTTCGGCTGGCTACACCTTC
cdr3_aa: CASSEQSPMVSAGYTF

d_call: TRBD2
v_call: TRBV27
j_call: TRBJ2-2
clone_size: .
cdr3_nt: TGTGCCAGCAGTCCCGGACTAGCCTCTCGTACCGGGGAGCTGTTTTTT
cdr3_aa: CASSPGLASRTGELFF

d_call: .
v_call: TRBV18
j_call: TRBJ2-2
clone_size: once
cdr3_nt: TGTGCCAGAAGAGAATTAGAATCCGACCTGAACACCGGGGAGCTGTTTTTT
cdr3_aa: CARRELESDLNTGELFF

d_call: .
v_call: TRBV6-5
j_call: TRBJ2-7
clone_size: .
cdr3_nt: TGTGCCAGCAGTGATCTCTACGAGCAGTACTTC
cdr3_aa: CASSDLYEQYF

d_call: TRBD1
v_call: TRBV6-5
j_call: TRBJ2-3
clone_size: .
cdr3_nt: TGTGCCAGCAGGTCGGACAGGGGAGATACGCAGTATTTT
cdr3_aa: CASRSDRGDTQYF

d_call: .
v_call: TRBV14
j_call: TRBJ2-2
clone_size: .
cdr3_nt: TGTGCCAGCAGCCAAGAGGACTATGGGGCGAACACCGGGGAGCTGTTTTTT
cdr3_aa: CASSQEDYGANTGELFF

d_call: TRBD2
v_call: TRBV11-2
j_call: TRBJ2-7
clone_size: .
cdr3_nt: TGTGCCAGCAGCCATCCCCTGTCCGGACTAGCGGGAGTCGAGCAGTACTTC
cdr3_aa: CASSHPLSGLAGVEQYF